This TCR beta chain was sequenced for a study of glioma-infiltrating T cells after dendritic cell vaccination. Study summary: Dendritic cell vaccine was injected intradermally three times, biweekly.

The time point is: after dendritic cell vaccination, including at tumor progression/relapse. CDR1 and CDR2 from the germline V gene are LGHNA and YSLEER. V lost 3 bases and J lost 7; bases outside the gene matches: 3. CDR3 length: 13 amino acids. The method was immunoSEQ multiplex PCR; TCRdb's version includes in-frame clones alone and lacks a portion of them. Of about 50,000 clones listed, 89% are singletons. This sample comprised blood, obtained after dendritic cell vaccination. This chain joins TRBV4-3 and TRBJ1-2; TRBD1 matches 9 bases. The clonotype was recovered from a human donor with glioblastoma. In DNA, the CDR3 is TGCGCCAGCAGCCAGGACAGGGGTGGTGGCTACACCTTC. It translates to CASSQDRGGGYTF.